Sequencing of this TCR beta chain was carried out in a study of OX40 agonist ivuxolimab in advanced cancers. This table comes from immunoSEQ multiplex PCR, and its TCRdb copy is limited to in-frame clones, with some not included. Of about 61,000 clones listed, around 92% are singletons. The sequence came from an adult with an advanced solid tumor such as melanoma, head and neck, liver or kidney cancer. Sequenced material: CD4+ or CD8+ T cells sorted from blood, taken in a trial of the OX40 agonist ivuxolimab.

CDR3 in DNA: TGTGCCAGCAGTTCAACTAGCGTGGCTGAGCAGTTCTTC. It codes for CASSSTSVAEQFF. V usage is TRBV6-6 and J usage is TRBJ2-1; 7 bases match TRBD2. V lost 4 bases, J lost 9 bases, and 6 bases stayed unmatched. The CDR3 spans 13 residues. Per germline, CDR1 MNHNY and CDR2 SVGAGI (reference sequence).